These T cell receptor beta chains were read from a single sample in a study of shared clonotypes between healthy human individuals. Here immunoSEQ multiplex PCR was the method, and the copy in TCRdb shows in-frame clones only, minus some. The repertoire holds about 2.2 million clones, with about 93% as singletons. The sample comprised naive CD8+ T cells from PBMCs. These receptors were collected from a man aged 18-30 years in good health. Some clones in this sample may be carry-over from other donors' samples. The CDR3 runs from the conserved cysteine through the conserved F or W. Fields, in order: J gene, D gene, clone size, V gene, CDR3 DNA, CDR3 protein. A D gene is named only where the DNA matches it firmly. Clone size is shown for a subset of rows, as once, few, many or a class of expanded clone.

j_call: TRBJ2-3; d_call: .; clone_size: once; v_call: TRBV7-3; cdr3_nt: TGTGCCAGCAGCTTATATGGGGGTCCCACAGATACGCAGTATTTT; cdr3_aa: CASSLYGGPTDTQYF
j_call: TRBJ2-7; d_call: .; clone_size: .; v_call: TRBV11-2; cdr3_nt: TGTGCCAGCAGCTTTACACAGCTATACGAGCAGTACTTC; cdr3_aa: CASSFTQLYEQYF
j_call: TRBJ2-7; d_call: .; clone_size: .; v_call: TRBV27; cdr3_nt: TGTGCCAGCAGTTTGGGAGGTACTTACGAGCAGTACTTC; cdr3_aa: CASSLGGTYEQYF
j_call: TRBJ2-2; d_call: .; clone_size: .; v_call: TRBV9; cdr3_nt: TGTGCCAGCAGCGTAGGTTGGGGGAACACCGGGGAGCTGTTTTTT; cdr3_aa: CASSVGWGNTGELFF
j_call: TRBJ2-7; d_call: .; clone_size: once; v_call: TRBV21-1; cdr3_nt: TGTGCCAGCAGCAAACTCATTAGGAGGAGGTGCGAGCAGTACTTC; cdr3_aa: CASSKLIRRRCEQYF
j_call: TRBJ2-3; d_call: TRBD2; clone_size: .; v_call: TRBV5-1; cdr3_nt: TGCGCCAGCAGCTGGGCGGGGGAAAACACAGATACGCAGTATTTT; cdr3_aa: CASSWAGENTDTQYF
j_call: TRBJ2-3; d_call: .; clone_size: .; v_call: TRBV27; cdr3_nt: TGTGCCAGCAGTTTTAACGACAAAGATACGCAGTATTTT; cdr3_aa: CASSFNDKDTQYF
j_call: TRBJ2-1; d_call: TRBD2; clone_size: once; v_call: TRBV4-2; cdr3_nt: TGTGCCAGCAGCCAAGAGGGACTAGCGGCGTCAAATGAGCAGTTCTTC; cdr3_aa: CASSQEGLAASNEQFF
j_call: TRBJ2-1; d_call: .; clone_size: .; v_call: TRBV29-1; cdr3_nt: TGCAGCGTTGGAAAGTGGGTAGAGAGCTCCTACAATGAGCAGTTCTTC; cdr3_aa: CSVGKWVESSYNEQFF
j_call: TRBJ2-2; d_call: .; clone_size: .; v_call: TRBV28; cdr3_nt: TGTGCCAGCAGTGTCACCGGGGAGCTGTTTTTT; cdr3_aa: CASSVTGELFF
j_call: TRBJ2-7; d_call: TRBD2; clone_size: .; v_call: TRBV2; cdr3_nt: TGTGCCAGCAGTTCCTCCCCTTTGTCTAGCGGTTACGAGCAGTACTTC; cdr3_aa: CASSSSPLSSGYEQYF
j_call: TRBJ1-2; d_call: .; clone_size: .; v_call: TRBV7-9; cdr3_nt: TGTGCCAGCAGCTTAACGGACACCTCTAACTATGGCTACACCTTC; cdr3_aa: CASSLTDTSNYGYTF
j_call: TRBJ2-3; d_call: .; clone_size: .; v_call: TRBV11-2; cdr3_nt: TGTGCCAGCAGACCGGCCCCCCCTCCTCGGATGGATACGCAGTATTTT; cdr3_aa: CASRPAPPPRMDTQYF
j_call: TRBJ2-1; d_call: .; clone_size: .; v_call: TRBV9; cdr3_nt: TGTGCCAGCAGCGTAGCTTCGCGCGCCATGTTGGATGAGCAGTTCTTC; cdr3_aa: CASSVASRAMLDEQFF
j_call: TRBJ2-5; d_call: .; clone_size: .; v_call: TRBV7-8; cdr3_nt: TGTGCCAGCAGCCTCGGGATTAGCGCCAAAGAGACCCAGTACTTC; cdr3_aa: CASSLGISAKETQYF
j_call: TRBJ1-3; d_call: TRBD1; clone_size: .; v_call: TRBV11-2; cdr3_nt: TGTGCCAGCAGCGTTAGAGGGGACAGGGAATCTGGAAACACCATATATTTT; cdr3_aa: CASSVRGDRESGNTIYF
j_call: TRBJ2-7; d_call: TRBD1; clone_size: many; v_call: TRBV5-6; cdr3_nt: TGTGCCAGCAGCTGGGACAGCTCCTACGAGCAGTACTTC; cdr3_aa: CASSWDSSYEQYF
j_call: TRBJ1-1; d_call: .; clone_size: .; v_call: TRBV27; cdr3_nt: TGTGCCAGCAGTTTATCAGCCATGAACACTGAAGCTTTCTTT; cdr3_aa: CASSLSAMNTEAFF
j_call: TRBJ2-7; d_call: .; clone_size: once; v_call: TRBV15; cdr3_nt: TGTGCCACCAGCCCCGCCCCCCCGAACGAGCAGTACTTC; cdr3_aa: CATSPAPPNEQYF
j_call: TRBJ1-1; d_call: TRBD1; clone_size: .; v_call: TRBV27; cdr3_nt: TGTGCCAGCAGTTCCGGGACAGCGCCGAACACTGAAGCTTTCTTT; cdr3_aa: CASSSGTAPNTEAFF
j_call: TRBJ2-3; d_call: .; clone_size: .; v_call: TRBV28; cdr3_nt: TGTGCCAGCACTATTGGGCCCAAAAGCACAGATACGCAGTATTTT; cdr3_aa: CASTIGPKSTDTQYF
j_call: TRBJ2-7; d_call: TRBD1; clone_size: .; v_call: TRBV27; cdr3_nt: TGTGCCAGCAGTTCACCGGGACAGGTTGCCTACGAGCAGTACTTC; cdr3_aa: CASSSPGQVAYEQYF
j_call: TRBJ2-2; d_call: .; clone_size: .; v_call: TRBV15; cdr3_nt: TGTGCCACCAGCAGCCGCAGGGGCACCGGGGAGCTGTTTTTT; cdr3_aa: CATSSRRGTGELFF
j_call: TRBJ2-7; d_call: .; clone_size: .; v_call: TRBV13; cdr3_nt: TGTGCCAGCAGCCTGGGGGTGGCCAGGACTTACGAGCAGTACTTC; cdr3_aa: CASSLGVARTYEQYF
j_call: TRBJ2-7; d_call: .; clone_size: .; v_call: TRBV7-9; cdr3_nt: TGTGCCAGCAGCTCTGGACGTTCGGCCCCCTACGAGCAGTACTTC; cdr3_aa: CASSSGRSAPYEQYF
j_call: TRBJ1-2; d_call: .; clone_size: .; v_call: TRBV4-2; cdr3_nt: TGTGCCAGCAGGGGGGAAGGAAATGGAGCTAACTATGGCTACACCTTC; cdr3_aa: CASRGEGNGANYGYTF
j_call: TRBJ2-7; d_call: TRBD1; clone_size: .; v_call: TRBV27; cdr3_nt: TGTGCCAGCAGTTCCCCTGCAGGGGGCTCCTACGAGCAGTACTTC; cdr3_aa: CASSSPAGGSYEQYF
j_call: TRBJ2-6; d_call: .; clone_size: .; v_call: TRBV13; cdr3_nt: TGTGCCAGTTCAGGTGGGGCCAACGTCCTGACTTTC; cdr3_aa: CASSGGANVLTF
j_call: TRBJ1-1; d_call: .; clone_size: .; v_call: TRBV11-2; cdr3_nt: TGTGCCAGCAGCTTAGGGGCAGGGATGACTGAAGCTTTCTTT; cdr3_aa: CASSLGAGMTEAFF
j_call: TRBJ1-5; d_call: .; clone_size: few; v_call: TRBV9; cdr3_nt: TGTGCCAGCAGCGTAGGGGGGTGGAATCAGCCCCAGCATTTT; cdr3_aa: CASSVGGWNQPQHF
j_call: TRBJ2-1; d_call: .; clone_size: .; v_call: TRBV9; cdr3_nt: TGTGCCAGCAGTGGGGCCGCGAGTCATGAGCAGTTCTTC; cdr3_aa: CASSGAASHEQFF
j_call: TRBJ1-2; d_call: TRBD1; clone_size: .; v_call: TRBV13; cdr3_nt: TGTGCCAGCAGCTTAGACGGACAGGGTGATATATCTGGCTACACCTTC; cdr3_aa: CASSLDGQGDISGYTF
j_call: TRBJ1-4; d_call: .; clone_size: .; v_call: TRBV5-4; cdr3_nt: TGTGCCAGCAGCCCAAGGACGGCTTTTAATGAAAAACTGTTTTTT; cdr3_aa: CASSPRTAFNEKLFF
j_call: TRBJ2-7; d_call: .; clone_size: .; v_call: TRBV30; cdr3_nt: TGTGCCTGGGGACAGACGTCGTACGAGCAGTACTTC; cdr3_aa: CAWGQTSYEQYF
j_call: TRBJ1-1; d_call: .; clone_size: .; v_call: TRBV18; cdr3_nt: TGTGCCAGCTCACCACTCCCCTCGGGGAACACTGAAGCTTTCTTT; cdr3_aa: CASSPLPSGNTEAFF
j_call: TRBJ1-2; d_call: .; clone_size: .; v_call: TRBV27; cdr3_nt: TGTGCCAGCAGTCCAACCTCCGGGGCTAACTATGGCTACACCTTC; cdr3_aa: CASSPTSGANYGYTF
j_call: TRBJ1-1; d_call: .; clone_size: .; v_call: TRBV6-1; cdr3_nt: TGTGCCAGTACTACAGTGATAGGTGCGAGCACTGAAGCTTTCTTT; cdr3_aa: CASTTVIGASTEAFF